This T cell receptor (beta chain) was found in a study of T-cell memory formation after mild COVID-19. Trimming took off 2 bases at V and 0 bases at J, with 18 bases between the two ends. Germline CDR1 GTSNPN, CDR2 SVGIG (reference sequence). This CDR3 spans 17 amino acids. In its sample, this clonotype was seen a few times. As yet, its antigen is unknown. Study-level points and caveats: Among clones contracting day 15 to 85, CD4/CD8 was balanced, whereas later expanders leaned CD4+. Mostly located in CM and EM were contracting CD4+ clones, with contracting CD8+ clones located in EMRA. Researchers could not confirm that second-wave clones peaking on day 37 targeted SARS-CoV-2.

MiXCR was run by TCRdb on the 5' RACE reads, yielding one entry per CDR3 protein. Of a few hundred thousand distinct CDR3 sequences in the sample, around 24% were seen once. The receptor's source is an adult woman who had mild COVID-19 (a few samples of this study predate the infection). Cell type and time point are not known. Sequenced input: PBMCs or a T cell subset sorted from them (not recorded which). The chain couples TRBV30 to TRBJ2-3; D unclear. The DNA of the CDR3 is TGTGCCTGGAGTCCACAAGACCTACGTGCTAGCACAGATACGCAGTATTTT. Amino acids: CAWSPQDLRASTDTQYF.